These 9 T cell receptor beta chains share one sample of origin, sequenced in a study of PD-L1 blockade in urothelial cancer. This table comes from immunoSEQ multiplex PCR, and its TCRdb copy is limited to in-frame clones, with some not included. The data show under 70,000 clones, around four fifths seen once. The time point: pretreatment peripheral blood. The source material was PBMCs, sampled around atezolizumab (anti-PD-L1) treatment. The receptors stem from a man between 70 and 80 years old with urothelial cancer.

This rearrangement joins TRBV11-3 to TRBJ2-5; D perhaps matches TRBD2 (6 bases). Trimming left V 1 base short and J 3 bases short, with 6 bases between. This CDR3 has 13 residues. From germline, CDR1 is SGHNT and CDR2 YENEEA. This CDR3 reads CASSLGGEETQYF. The CDR3 nucleotides read TGTGCCAGCAGCTTAGGGGGGGAAGAGACCCAGTACTTC.

This clone was counted between two and nine times. V usage is TRBV9 and J usage is TRBJ2-2, with a tentative D call TRBD1 (5 bases). The CDR3 spans 15 residues. Trimming took off 0 bases at V and 1 base at J, with 7 bases between the two ends. Germline V gives CDR1 SGDLS, CDR2 YYNGEE. The CDR3 sequence is CASSVAGQNTGELFF. CDR3 DNA sequence: TGTGCCAGCAGCGTAGCCGGACAGAACACCGGGGAGCTGTTTTTT.

The J gene is TRBJ1-2, the V gene TRBV2; a weak D match, TRBD1 (6 bases). The CDR3 has 12 amino acids. Germline V gene data show CDR1 as SNHLY and CDR2 as FYNNEI. Trimming removed 4 bases from V and 5 bases from J, with 8 bases in between. CDR3 DNA: TGTGCCAGCAGTGGGCAGGGGTATGGCTACACCTTC. This sequence encodes CASSGQGYGYTF.

This clone was counted between two and nine times. CDR3 protein: CASSPSGPLQPQHF. The DNA of the CDR3 is TGTGCCAGCAGCCCGAGCGGGCCTTTACAGCCCCAGCATTTT. The chain joins TRBV5-8 to TRBJ1-5; D not resolved. V lost 4 bases, J lost 7 bases, and 15 bases lay in between. Germline V gene sequence: CDR1 SGHTS, CDR2 YDEGEE. The CDR3 runs 14 residues.

The chain carries TRBV7-2 and TRBJ2-4; weak D call: TRBD2 (5 bases). This CDR3 comprises 15 residues. The germline gives CDR1 SGHTA, CDR2 FQGNSA. Trimming removed 4 bases from V and 11 bases from J, with 21 bases in between. The CDR3 DNA reads as TGTGCCAGCAGCTCCGGTATAAGTGGGTGGGGAGTTCAGTACTTC. The encoded protein is CASSSGISGWGVQYF.

This sequence joins TRBV5-1 and TRBJ1-2, with D uncertain. Looked up from germline, CDR1 is SGHRS and CDR2 is YFSETQ. V lost 0 bases and J lost 0, with 9 bases in between. The CDR3 is 15 amino acids. CDR3 protein: CASSLGGGPNYGYTF. The CDR3 DNA reads as TGCGCCAGCAGCTTGGGAGGAGGACCTAACTATGGCTACACCTTC. Full variable domain (rest looked up from reference TRBV5-1 and TRBJ1-2): KAGVTQTPRYLIKTRGQQVTLSCSPISGHRSVSWYQQTPGQGLQFLFEYFSETQRNKGNFPGRFSGRQFSNSRSEMNVSTLELGDSALYLCASSLGGGPNYGYTFGSGTRLTVV.

V gene TRBV28 combines with J gene TRBJ2-7, with 13 bases lining up with TRBD2. CDR1 and CDR2 (germline): MDHEN, SYDVKM. The CDR3 is 15 residues long. Unmatched junction bases numbered 3, after V lost 5 bases and J lost 2 bases. CDR3: CASSTGTSGAYEQYF. CDR3 nucleotide sequence: TGTGCCAGCAGTACCGGGACTAGCGGGGCCTACGAGCAGTACTTC.

The rearrangement joins TRBV9 to TRBJ1-2; D possibly corresponds to TRBD1 (6 bases). Germline CDR1 SGDLS, CDR2 YYNGEE. The CDR3 is 14 residues long. Between the trimmed V and J ends, which lost 0 bases and 2 bases, there was a span of 8 bases. CDR3 bases: TGTGCCAGCAGCGTAGAACAGGGCAACTATGGCTACACCTTC. It codes for CASSVEQGNYGYTF.

The chain links TRBV10-3 to TRBJ2-1, with D tentatively TRBD2 (5 bases). The CDR3 spans 16 residues. Germline V CDR1 and CDR2: ENHRY, SYGVKD. Trimming stripped 0 bases from V and 1 base from J, with 10 bases between. This chain's CDR3 is CAISESRGNSYNEQFF. CDR3 nucleotide sequence: TGTGCCATCAGTGAGTCGCGAGGGAATTCCTACAATGAGCAGTTCTTC.